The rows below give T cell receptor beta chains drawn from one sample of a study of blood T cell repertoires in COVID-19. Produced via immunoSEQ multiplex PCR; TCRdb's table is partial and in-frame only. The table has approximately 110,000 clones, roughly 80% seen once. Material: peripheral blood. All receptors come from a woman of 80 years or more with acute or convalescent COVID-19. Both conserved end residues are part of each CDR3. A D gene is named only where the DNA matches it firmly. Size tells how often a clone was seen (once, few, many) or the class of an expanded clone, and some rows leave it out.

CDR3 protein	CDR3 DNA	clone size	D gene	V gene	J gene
CASTKGAFGEKLFF	TGTGCCAGCACCAAGGGGGCGTTTGGCGAAAAACTGTTTTTT	NA	TRBD1	TRBV7-9	TRBJ1-4
CASRPGGTAAGELFF	TGTGCCAGCAGGCCGGGGGGCACAGCGGCCGGGGAGCTGTTTTTT	NA	NA	TRBV9	TRBJ2-2
CASSASGRTYSTDTQYF	TGTGCCAGCAGCGCTAGCGGGAGGACCTATAGCACAGATACGCAGTATTTT	NA	TRBD2	TRBV9	TRBJ2-3
CASSPWTSGTDTQYF	TGTGCCAGCAGCCCCTGGACTAGCGGCACAGATACGCAGTATTTT	NA	TRBD2	TRBV9	TRBJ2-3
CASTRTGGTEAFF	TGCGCCAGCACCAGAACAGGGGGGACTGAAGCTTTCTTT	once	TRBD1	TRBV10-1	TRBJ1-1
CASSYRGEGEQYF	TGTGCCAGCAGCTACCGGGGGGAGGGCGAGCAGTACTTC	NA	TRBD2	TRBV12-3/TRBV12-4	TRBJ2-7
CASSPPGAGGSNQPQHF	TGTGCCAGCTCACCACCGGGGGCAGGGGGCAGCAATCAGCCCCAGCATTTT	NA	TRBD1	TRBV18	TRBJ1-5
CASGVTSGTDTQYF	TGTGCTAGTGGTGTCACTAGCGGCACAGATACGCAGTATTTT	NA	TRBD2	TRBV12-5	TRBJ2-3
CSVETVGDTEAFF	TGCAGCGTTGAAACGGTTGGTGACACTGAAGCTTTCTTT	NA	NA	TRBV29-1	TRBJ1-1
CASSPKGLAGDTQYF	TGTGCCAGCTCACCGAAGGGACTAGCGGGGGATACGCAGTATTTT	NA	TRBD2	TRBV18	TRBJ2-3
CSVQGATETQYF	TGCAGCGTCCAGGGGGCGACTGAGACCCAGTACTTC	NA	TRBD1	TRBV29-1	TRBJ2-5
CASSEFGTGGARNYGYTF	TGCGCCAGCAGTGAGTTCGGGACAGGGGGCGCAAGGAACTATGGCTACACCTTC	few	TRBD1	TRBV10-2	TRBJ1-2
CASSLFGSRKSNEKLFF	TGTGCCAGCAGCTTATTTGGGTCTAGGAAATCTAATGAAAAACTGTTTTTT	NA	NA	TRBV7-9	TRBJ1-4
CASSYSGTGIGGYTF	TGTGCCAGCAGTTACTCAGGGACAGGAATAGGCGGCTACACCTTC	NA	TRBD1	TRBV6-5	TRBJ1-2
CASSQAGLAVTDTQYF	TGCGCCAGCAGCCAAGCCGGACTAGCGGTCACAGATACGCAGTATTTT	NA	TRBD2	TRBV4-3	TRBJ2-3
CASSSPGGPDTQYF	TGTGCCAGCAGTTCCCCGGGGGGGCCAGATACGCAGTATTTT	NA	TRBD2	TRBV28	TRBJ2-3
CASFGTGQAFF	TGCGCCAGCTTTGGGACAGGGCAAGCTTTCTTT	NA	TRBD1	TRBV10-2	TRBJ1-1
CASSPSAGGETQYF	TGTGCCAGCTCACCCTCGGCAGGGGGAGAGACCCAGTACTTC	NA	TRBD1	TRBV18	TRBJ2-5
CASSIRGLKEAFF	TGTGCCAGTAGTATAAGGGGGCTTAAGGAAGCTTTCTTT	NA	TRBD1	TRBV19	TRBJ1-1
CASSYGYREGNIQYF	TGTGCCAGCAGTTACGGATACAGGGAGGGAAACATTCAGTACTTC	NA	NA	TRBV6-5	TRBJ2-4
CASSLDSGNTGELFF	TGTGCCAGCAGCTTGGATTCAGGGAACACCGGGGAGCTGTTTTTT	NA	NA	TRBV5-5	TRBJ2-2
CASSIGTGGFGYTF	TGTGCCAGCAGCATTGGGACAGGGGGCTTCGGCTACACCTTC	NA	TRBD1	TRBV11-1	TRBJ1-2
CASSLGDSSSYEQYF	TGTGCCAGCAGCTTAGGGGACAGCAGCTCCTACGAGCAGTACTTC	few	TRBD1	TRBV7-2	TRBJ2-7
CASSRDGIYGYTF	TGTGCCAGCAGTAGAGACGGGATCTATGGCTACACCTTC	NA	NA	TRBV6-4	TRBJ1-2
CASSLRRTTTGELFF	TGTGCCAGCAGCTTGAGGCGGACAACCACCGGGGAGCTGTTTTTT	NA	NA	TRBV11-2	TRBJ2-2
CASSPGPNYGYTF	TGTGCCAGCTCACCAGGGCCCAACTATGGCTACACCTTC	NA	NA	TRBV18	TRBJ1-2
CASSVRRVGDTQYF	TGTGCCAGCAGCGTCAGGAGGGTGGGAGATACGCAGTATTTT	NA	NA	TRBV27	TRBJ2-3
CASSIDRASGKSTDTQYF	TGTGCCAGTAGTATAGATCGGGCTAGCGGGAAATCCACAGATACGCAGTATTTT	NA	TRBD2	TRBV19	TRBJ2-3
CASGLPRRGAKNIQYF	TGTGCTAGTGGTTTGCCACGCCGGGGAGCCAAAAACATTCAGTACTTC	NA	NA	TRBV12-5	TRBJ2-4
CASSPLLRSEAFF	TGTGCCAGCAGCCCCCTCCTACGGAGTGAAGCTTTCTTT	NA	NA	TRBV16	TRBJ1-1
CASSKSRRECAGYSNQPQHF	TGTGCCAGCAGCAAAAGCCGGAGGGAGTGTGCAGGGTATAGCAATCAGCCCCAGCATTTT	NA	NA	TRBV21-1	TRBJ1-5
CSVRKAGGTGLPYEQYF	TGCAGCGTTAGGAAGGCCGGCGGAACGGGACTCCCCTACGAGCAGTACTTC	few	NA	TRBV29-1	TRBJ2-7